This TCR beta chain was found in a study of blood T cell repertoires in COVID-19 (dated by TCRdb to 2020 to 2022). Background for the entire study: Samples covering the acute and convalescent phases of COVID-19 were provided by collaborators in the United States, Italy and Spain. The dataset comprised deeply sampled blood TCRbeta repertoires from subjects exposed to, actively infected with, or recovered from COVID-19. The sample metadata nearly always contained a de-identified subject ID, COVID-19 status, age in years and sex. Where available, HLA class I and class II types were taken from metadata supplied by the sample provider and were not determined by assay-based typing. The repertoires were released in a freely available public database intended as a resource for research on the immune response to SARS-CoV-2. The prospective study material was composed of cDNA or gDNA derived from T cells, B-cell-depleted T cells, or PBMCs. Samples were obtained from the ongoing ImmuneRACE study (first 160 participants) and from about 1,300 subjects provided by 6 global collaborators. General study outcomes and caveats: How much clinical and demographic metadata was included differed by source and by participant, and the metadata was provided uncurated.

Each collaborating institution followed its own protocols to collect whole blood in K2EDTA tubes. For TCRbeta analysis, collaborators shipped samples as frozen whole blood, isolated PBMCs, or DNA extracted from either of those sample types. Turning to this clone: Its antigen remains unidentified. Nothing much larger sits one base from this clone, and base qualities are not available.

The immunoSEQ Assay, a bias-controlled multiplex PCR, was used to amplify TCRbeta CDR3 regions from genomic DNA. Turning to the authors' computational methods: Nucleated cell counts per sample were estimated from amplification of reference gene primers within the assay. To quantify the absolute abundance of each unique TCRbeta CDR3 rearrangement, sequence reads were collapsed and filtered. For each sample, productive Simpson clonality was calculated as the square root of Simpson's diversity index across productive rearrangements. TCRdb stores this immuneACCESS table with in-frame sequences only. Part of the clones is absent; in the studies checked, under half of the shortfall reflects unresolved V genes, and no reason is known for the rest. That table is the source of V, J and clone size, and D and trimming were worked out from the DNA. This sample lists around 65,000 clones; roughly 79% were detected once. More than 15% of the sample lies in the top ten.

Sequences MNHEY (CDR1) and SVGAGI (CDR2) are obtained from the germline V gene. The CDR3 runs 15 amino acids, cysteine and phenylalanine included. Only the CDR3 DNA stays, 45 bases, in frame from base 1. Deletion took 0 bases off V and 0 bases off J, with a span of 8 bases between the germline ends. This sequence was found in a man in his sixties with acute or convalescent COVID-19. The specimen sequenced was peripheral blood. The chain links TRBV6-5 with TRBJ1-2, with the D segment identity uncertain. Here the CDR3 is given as CASSYSYNANYGYTF. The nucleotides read TGTGCCAGCAGTTACTCTTACAATGCTAACTATGGCTACACCTTC.